The clone carrying this T cell receptor (beta chain) was observed a single time. RNA transcripts provided the source from which TCR beta CDR3 regions were amplified. The HTBI primer set served for first-round RT-PCR of the TCR CDR3. TCRdb re-derived calls from the multiplex PCR reads in MiXCR, one entry per CDR3 protein. The sample carries about 98,000 distinct CDR3 sequences, 35% to 45% recorded once. The V and J ends lost 6 bases and 9 bases respectively, with 15 bases between them. The germline CDR1 and CDR2 sequences are MDHEN and SYDVKM. CDR3 length equals 12 residues. The sample originates from a study of T cells in Graves' hyperthyroidism and ophthalmopathy. Disease duration under 2 months; hyperthyroidism patients were aged 18 to 65. Patients with uncontrolled infections, other autoimmune diseases, pregnancy or lactation were excluded.

Sequencing input: peripheral blood or thyroid tissue (not recorded which). The V call is TRBV28, the J call TRBJ2-7; no firm D call. This TCR was sampled from a woman in her twenties or thirties with Graves' hyperthyroidism. CDR3 sequence: CASSLGRLGQYF. The CDR3 DNA reads TGTGCCAGCAGCTTGGGCAGGTTGGGGCAGTACTTC. The full variable domain, with the rest looked up from reference TRBV28 and TRBJ2-7, is DVKVTQSSRYLVKRTGEKVFLECVQDMDHENMFWYRQDPGLGLRLIYFSYDVKMKEKGDIPEGYSVSREKKERFSLILESASTNQTSMYLCASSLGRLGQYFGPGTRLTVT.